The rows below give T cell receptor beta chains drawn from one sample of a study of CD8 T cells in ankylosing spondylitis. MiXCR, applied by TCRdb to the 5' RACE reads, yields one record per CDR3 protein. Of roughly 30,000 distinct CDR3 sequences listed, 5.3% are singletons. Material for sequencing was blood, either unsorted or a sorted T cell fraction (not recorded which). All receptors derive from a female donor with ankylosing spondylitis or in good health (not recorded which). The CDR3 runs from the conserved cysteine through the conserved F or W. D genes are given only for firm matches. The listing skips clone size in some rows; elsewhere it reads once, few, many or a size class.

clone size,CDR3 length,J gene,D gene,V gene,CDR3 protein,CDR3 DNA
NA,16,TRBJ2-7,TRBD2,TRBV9,CASSVDDSGGPHEQYF,TGTGCCAGCAGCGTAGATGATTCGGGAGGGCCCCACGAGCAGTACTTC
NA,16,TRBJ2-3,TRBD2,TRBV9,CASSAQLAASTDTQYF,TGTGCCAGCAGCGCTCAGCTAGCGGCTAGCACAGATACGCAGTATTTT
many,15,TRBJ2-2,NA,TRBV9,CASSVLGQNTGELFF,TGTGCCAGCAGCGTACTGGGGCAGAACACCGGGGAGCTGTTTTTT
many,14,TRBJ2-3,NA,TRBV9,CASSVGLSTDTQYF,TGTGCCAGCAGCGTAGGGCTCAGCACAGATACGCAGTATTTT
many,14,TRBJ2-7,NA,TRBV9,CASSVIDSSYEQYF,TGTGCCAGCAGCGTAATCGATAGCTCCTACGAGCAGTACTTC
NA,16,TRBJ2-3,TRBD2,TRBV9,CASSVGASGELNTQYF,TGTGCCAGCAGCGTAGGGGCTAGCGGGGAACTGAATACGCAGTATTTT
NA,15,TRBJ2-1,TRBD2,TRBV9,CASSTGGGSYNEQFF,TGTGCCAGCAGCACGGGGGGAGGTTCCTACAATGAGCAGTTCTTC
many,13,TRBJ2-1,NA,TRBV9,CASSVEGYNEQFF,TGTGCCAGCAGCGTAGAAGGTTACAATGAGCAGTTCTTC
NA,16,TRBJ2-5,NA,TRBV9,CASSPHWGRGFETQYF,TGTGCCAGCAGCCCCCATTGGGGGCGGGGTTTTGAGACCCAGTACTTC
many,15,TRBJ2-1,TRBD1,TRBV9,CASSKRQGAYNEQFF,TGTGCCAGCAGCAAAAGACAGGGGGCCTACAATGAGCAGTTCTTC
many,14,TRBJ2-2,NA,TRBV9,CASSLMEAAGELFF,TGTGCCAGCAGCCTTATGGAGGCTGCGGGGGAGCTGTTTTTT
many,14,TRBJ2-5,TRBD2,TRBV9,CASSVGRGVETQYF,TGTGCCAGCAGCGTAGGGCGGGGGGTAGAGACCCAGTACTTC
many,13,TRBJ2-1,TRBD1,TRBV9,CASNPGGLGEQFF,TGTGCCAGCAATCCAGGGGGTCTAGGTGAGCAGTTCTTC
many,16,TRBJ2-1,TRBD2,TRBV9,CASSVGGTSGNNEQFF,TGTGCCAGCAGCGTAGGGGGGACTAGCGGGAACAATGAGCAGTTCTTC
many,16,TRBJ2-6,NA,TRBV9,CASSVGGNSGANVLTF,TGTGCCAGCAGCGTAGGGGGTAACTCTGGGGCCAACGTCCTGACTTTC
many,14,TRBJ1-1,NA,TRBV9,CASRRGEGLSEAFF,TGTGCCAGCAGAAGGGGGGAGGGTCTTTCCGAAGCTTTCTTT
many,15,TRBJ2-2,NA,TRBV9,CASSPRDRYTGELFF,TGTGCCAGCAGCCCCCGGGACCGATACACCGGGGAGCTGTTTTTT
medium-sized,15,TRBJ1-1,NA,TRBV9,CASSATGRSTSEAFF,TGTGCCAGCAGCGCGACTGGACGGTCAACCTCGGAAGCTTTCTTT
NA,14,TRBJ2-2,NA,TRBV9,CASSRELNTGELFF,TGTGCCAGCAGTAGGGAGCTGAACACCGGGGAGCTGTTTTTT
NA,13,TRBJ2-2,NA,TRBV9,CASSVGIPPHLFF,TGTGCCAGCAGCGTAGGTATTCCTCCCCACCTGTTTTTT
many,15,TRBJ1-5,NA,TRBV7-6,CASSHTPTANQPQHF,TGTGCCAGCAGCCATACACCGACAGCTAATCAGCCCCAGCATTTT
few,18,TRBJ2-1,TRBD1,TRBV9,CASSVVGGGQGSLNEQFF,TGTGCCAGCAGCGTAGTAGGTGGTGGACAGGGGTCACTCAATGAGCAGTTCTTC
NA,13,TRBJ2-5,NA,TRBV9,CASSLDFGETQYF,TGTGCCAGCAGCCTCGACTTCGGGGAGACCCAGTACTTC
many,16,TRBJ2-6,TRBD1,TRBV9,CASSVGDSSGANVLTF,TGTGCCAGCAGCGTAGGGGACAGCTCTGGGGCCAACGTCCTGACTTTC
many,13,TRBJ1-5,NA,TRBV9,CASSVDGVQPQHF,TGTGCCAGCAGCGTAGACGGGGTTCAGCCCCAGCATTTT
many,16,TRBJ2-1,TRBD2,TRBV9,CASSPRGSGRGGEQFF,TGTGCCAGCAGCCCAAGGGGATCGGGGCGCGGGGGTGAGCAGTTCTTC
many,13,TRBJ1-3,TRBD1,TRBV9,CASNRGSGNTIYF,TGTGCCAGCAACAGGGGCTCTGGAAACACCATATATTTT
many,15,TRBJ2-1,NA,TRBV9,CASSSQGGGQVEQFF,TGTGCCAGCAGCTCCCAAGGGGGGGGACAGGTTGAGCAGTTCTTC
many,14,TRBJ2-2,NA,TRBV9,CASTRTTNTGELFF,TGTGCCAGCACCCGGACCACGAACACCGGGGAGCTGTTTTTT
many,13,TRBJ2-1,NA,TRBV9,CASSTQGGYEQFF,TGTGCCAGCAGCACGCAGGGGGGGTATGAGCAGTTCTTC
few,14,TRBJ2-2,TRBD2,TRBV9,CASSASGPTGELFF,TGTGCCAGCTCAGCTAGCGGGCCTACCGGGGAGCTGTTTTTT
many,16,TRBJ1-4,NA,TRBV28,CASSVSISTTNEKLFF,TGTGCCAGCAGTGTATCAATCAGTACAACTAATGAAAAACTGTTTTTT
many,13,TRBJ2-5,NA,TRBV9,CASSVNTGETQYF,TGTGCCAGCAGCGTAAACACGGGAGAGACCCAGTACTTC
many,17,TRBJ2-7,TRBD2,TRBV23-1,CATGTSGRVLFPYEQYF,TGCGCCACCGGGACTAGCGGGAGAGTCCTATTTCCCTACGAGCAGTACTTC
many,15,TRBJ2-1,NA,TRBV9,CASSAWDRQNNEQFF,TGTGCCAGCAGCGCCTGGGACCGGCAGAACAATGAGCAGTTCTTC
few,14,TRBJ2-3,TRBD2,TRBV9,CASSTGLAADTQYF,TGTGCCAGCAGCACAGGACTAGCGGCAGATACGCAGTATTTT
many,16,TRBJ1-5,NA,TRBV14,CARRTIGPAPNQPQHF,TGTGCCCGGCGGACAATCGGTCCCGCTCCCAATCAGCCCCAGCATTTT
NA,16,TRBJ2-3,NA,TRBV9,CASSATQGFSADTQYF,TGTGCCAGCAGCGCGACCCAGGGGTTTTCGGCAGATACGCAGTATTTT
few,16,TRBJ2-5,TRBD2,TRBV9,CASSVTSGGALETQYF,TGTGCCAGCAGCGTTACTAGCGGGGGGGCCTTGGAGACCCAGTACTTC
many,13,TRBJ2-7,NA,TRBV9,CASSVAMVGEQYF,TGTGCCAGCAGCGTAGCTATGGTGGGTGAGCAGTACTTC
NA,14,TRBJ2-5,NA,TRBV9,CASSLKQGQETQYF,TGTGCCAGCAGCCTTAAGCAGGGTCAAGAGACCCAGTACTTC
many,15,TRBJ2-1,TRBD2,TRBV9,CASSKSGDLYNEQFF,TGTGCCAGCAGCAAAAGCGGGGATCTCTACAATGAGCAGTTCTTC
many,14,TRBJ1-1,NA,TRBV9,CASSVDDRYTEAFF,TGTGCCAGCAGCGTAGACGACAGATACACTGAAGCTTTCTTT
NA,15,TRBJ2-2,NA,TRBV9,CASSPGPGGTGELFF,TGTGCCAGCAGCCCGGGTCCCGGGGGCACCGGGGAGCTGTTTTTT
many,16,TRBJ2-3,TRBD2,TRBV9,CASSVVSTSGTDTQYF,TGTGCCAGCAGCGTAGTGTCTACTAGCGGGACAGATACGCAGTATTTT
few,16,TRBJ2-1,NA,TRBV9,CASSVGRGPWGNEQFF,TGTGCCAGCAGCGTAGGGCGGGGCCCGTGGGGGAATGAGCAGTTCTTC
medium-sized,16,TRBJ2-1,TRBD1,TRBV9,CASSPFSTGGPPEQFF,TGTGCCAGCAGCCCTTTTTCTACAGGGGGACCCCCTGAGCAGTTCTTC
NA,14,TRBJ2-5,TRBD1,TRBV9,CASSPTDRVETQYF,TGTGCCAGCAGCCCCACGGACAGGGTTGAGACCCAGTACTTC
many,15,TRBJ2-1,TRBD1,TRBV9,CASSARDSTYNEQFF,TGTGCCAGCAGCGCCCGGGACAGTACCTACAATGAGCAGTTCTTC
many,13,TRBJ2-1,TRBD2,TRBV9,CASGTGLDGEQFF,TGTGCCAGCGGTACCGGACTAGATGGTGAGCAGTTCTTC
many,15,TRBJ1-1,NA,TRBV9,CASSPTPRAGTEAFF,TGTGCCAGCAGCCCAACTCCAAGGGCCGGCACTGAAGCTTTCTTT
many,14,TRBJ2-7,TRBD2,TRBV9,CASSASGETYEQYF,TGTGCCAGCAGCGCTAGCGGGGAGACTTACGAGCAGTACTTC
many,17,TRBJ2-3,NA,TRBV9,CASSVGLRGAGSDTQYF,TGTGCCAGCAGCGTAGGGCTCCGGGGGGCAGGTTCAGATACGCAGTATTTT
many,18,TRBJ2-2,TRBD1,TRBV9,CASSPLGGGPPNTGELFF,TGTGCCAGCAGCCCGTTAGGGGGCGGCCCCCCGAACACCGGGGAGCTGTTTTTT